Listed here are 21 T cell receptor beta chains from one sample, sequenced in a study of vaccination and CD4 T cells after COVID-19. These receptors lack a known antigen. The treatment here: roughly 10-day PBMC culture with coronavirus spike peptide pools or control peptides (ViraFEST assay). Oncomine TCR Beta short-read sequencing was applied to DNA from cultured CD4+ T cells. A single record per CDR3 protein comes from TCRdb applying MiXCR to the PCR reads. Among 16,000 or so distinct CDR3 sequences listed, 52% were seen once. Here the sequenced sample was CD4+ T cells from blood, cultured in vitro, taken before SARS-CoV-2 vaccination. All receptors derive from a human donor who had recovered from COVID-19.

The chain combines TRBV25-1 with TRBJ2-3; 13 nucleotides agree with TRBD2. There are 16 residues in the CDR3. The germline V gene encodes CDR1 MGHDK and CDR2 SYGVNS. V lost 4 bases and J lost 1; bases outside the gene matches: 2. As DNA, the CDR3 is TGTGCCAGCAGTGCAGGACTAGCGGGGGGCACAGATACGCAGTATTTT. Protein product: CASSAGLAGGTDTQYF. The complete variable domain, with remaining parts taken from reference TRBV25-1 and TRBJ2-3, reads EADIYQTPRYLVIGTGKKITLECSQTMGHDKMYWYQQDPGMELHLIHYSYGVNSTEKGDLSSESTVSRIRTEHFPLTLESARPSHTSQYLCASSAGLAGGTDTQYFGPGTRLTVL.

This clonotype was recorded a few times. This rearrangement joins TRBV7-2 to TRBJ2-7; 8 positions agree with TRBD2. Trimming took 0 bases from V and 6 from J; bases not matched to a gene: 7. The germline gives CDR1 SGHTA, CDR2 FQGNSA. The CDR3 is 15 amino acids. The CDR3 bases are TGTGCCAGCAGCTTAGCGAGGCGGGGGGAGGGCGAGCAGTACTTC. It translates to CASSLARRGEGEQYF.

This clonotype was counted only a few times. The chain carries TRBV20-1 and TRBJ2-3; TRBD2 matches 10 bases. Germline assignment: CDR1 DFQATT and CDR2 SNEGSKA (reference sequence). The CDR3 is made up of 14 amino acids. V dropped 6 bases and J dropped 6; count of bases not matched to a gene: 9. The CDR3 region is CSARRAGGPDTQYF. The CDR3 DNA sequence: TGCAGTGCCCGCCGAGCGGGAGGGCCGGATACGCAGTATTTT.

CDR3 region: CASSLGLAGTETQYF. The CDR3, as DNA: TGTGCCAGCAGCCTGGGACTAGCGGGGACAGAGACCCAGTACTTC. The chain carries TRBV7-2 and TRBJ2-5; TRBD2 matches at 13 bases. This CDR3 comprises 15 residues. The V segment lost 5 bases and the J segment 4 bases; nucleotides outside the gene matches: 4. The V gene's germline CDR1 is SGHTA and CDR2 FQGNSA.

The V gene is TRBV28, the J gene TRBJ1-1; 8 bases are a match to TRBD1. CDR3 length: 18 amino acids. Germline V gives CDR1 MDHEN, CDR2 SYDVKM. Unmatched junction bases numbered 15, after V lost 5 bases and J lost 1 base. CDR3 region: CASSRPPDRAYRNTEAFF. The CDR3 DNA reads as TGTGCCAGCAGTAGACCCCCGGACAGGGCCTACCGGAACACTGAAGCTTTCTTT. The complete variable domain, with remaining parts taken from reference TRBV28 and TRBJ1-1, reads DVKVTQSSRYLVKRTGEKVFLECVQDMDHENMFWYRQDPGLGLRLIYFSYDVKMKEKGDIPEGYSVSREKKERFSLILESASTNQTSMYLCASSRPPDRAYRNTEAFFGQGTRLTVV.

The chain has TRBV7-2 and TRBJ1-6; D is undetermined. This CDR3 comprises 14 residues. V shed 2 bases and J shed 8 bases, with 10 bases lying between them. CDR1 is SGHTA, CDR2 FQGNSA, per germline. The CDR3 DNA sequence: TGTGCCAGCAGCTTATCCACGGGAGATTCACCCCTCCACTTT. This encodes CASSLSTGDSPLHF.

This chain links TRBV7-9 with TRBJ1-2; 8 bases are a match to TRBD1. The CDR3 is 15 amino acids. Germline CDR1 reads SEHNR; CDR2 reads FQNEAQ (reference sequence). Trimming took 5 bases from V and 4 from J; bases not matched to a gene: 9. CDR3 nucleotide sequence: TGTGCCAGCAGCCAGGACTTGACAGGGGCCTATGGCTACACCTTC. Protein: CASSQDLTGAYGYTF.

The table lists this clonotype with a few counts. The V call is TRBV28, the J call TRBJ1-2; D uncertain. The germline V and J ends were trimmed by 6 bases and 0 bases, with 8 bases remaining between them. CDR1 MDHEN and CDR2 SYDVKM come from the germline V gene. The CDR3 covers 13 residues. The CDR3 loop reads CASSPPSNYGYTF. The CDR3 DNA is TGTGCCAGCAGCCCCCCTTCTAACTATGGCTACACCTTC.

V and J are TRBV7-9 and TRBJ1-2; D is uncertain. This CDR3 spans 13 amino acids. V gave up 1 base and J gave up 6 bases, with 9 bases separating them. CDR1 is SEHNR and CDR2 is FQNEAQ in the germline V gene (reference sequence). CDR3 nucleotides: TGTGCCAGCAGCTTAGTTGACAAGCATGGCTACACCTTC. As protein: CASSLVDKHGYTF.

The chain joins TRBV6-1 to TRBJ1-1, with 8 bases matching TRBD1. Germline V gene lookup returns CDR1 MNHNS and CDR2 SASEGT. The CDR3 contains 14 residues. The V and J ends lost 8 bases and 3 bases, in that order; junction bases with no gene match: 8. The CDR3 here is CASLKPDRDTEAFF. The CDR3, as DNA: TGTGCCAGCCTTAAACCGGACAGGGACACTGAAGCTTTCTTT.

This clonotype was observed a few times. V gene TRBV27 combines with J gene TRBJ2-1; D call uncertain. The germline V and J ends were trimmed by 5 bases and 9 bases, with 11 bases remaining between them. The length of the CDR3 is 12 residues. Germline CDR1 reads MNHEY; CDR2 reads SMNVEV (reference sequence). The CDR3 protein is CASSRTLSEQFF. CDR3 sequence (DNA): TGTGCCAGCAGTCGGACCTTGAGTGAGCAGTTCTTC.

Here the CDR3 reads CASSRKAGQLNTEAFF. The CDR3 DNA sequence: TGTGCCAGCAGTCGAAAAGCCGGACAGCTGAACACTGAAGCTTTCTTT. The chain combines TRBV6-1 with TRBJ1-1; maybe TRBD1 (6 bases). CDR1 is MNHNS and CDR2 is SASEGT in the germline V gene. The V end lost 5 bases, the J end lost 0 bases, and 16 bases lay between the germline ends. The CDR3 consists of 16 residues.

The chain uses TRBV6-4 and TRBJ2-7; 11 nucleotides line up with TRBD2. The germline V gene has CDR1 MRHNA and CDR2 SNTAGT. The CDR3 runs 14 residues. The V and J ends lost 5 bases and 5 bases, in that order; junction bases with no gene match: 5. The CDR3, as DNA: TGTGCCAGCAGTCCGCTAGCGGGGGGTGACGAGCAGTACTTC. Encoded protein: CASSPLAGGDEQYF.

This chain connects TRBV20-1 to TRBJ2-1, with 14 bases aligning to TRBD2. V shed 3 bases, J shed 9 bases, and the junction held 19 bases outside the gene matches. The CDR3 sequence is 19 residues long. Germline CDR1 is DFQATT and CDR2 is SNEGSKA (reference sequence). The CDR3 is CSARGGQGLAGALYREQFF. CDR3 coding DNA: TGCAGTGCTAGGGGGGGACAGGGACTAGCGGGAGCACTTTACCGTGAGCAGTTCTTC.

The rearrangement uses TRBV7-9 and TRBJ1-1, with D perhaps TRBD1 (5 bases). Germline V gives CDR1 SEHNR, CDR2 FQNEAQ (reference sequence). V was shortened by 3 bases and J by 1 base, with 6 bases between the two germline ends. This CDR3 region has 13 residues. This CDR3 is CASSFGGNTEAFF. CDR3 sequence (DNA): TGTGCCAGCAGCTTCGGGGGGAACACTGAAGCTTTCTTT.

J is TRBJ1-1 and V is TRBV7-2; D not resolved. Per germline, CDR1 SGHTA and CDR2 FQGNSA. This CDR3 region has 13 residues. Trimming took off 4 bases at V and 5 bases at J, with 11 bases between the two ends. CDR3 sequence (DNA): TGTGCCAGCAGCTCGCAGGTTCGGACTGAAGCTTTCTTT. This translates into CASSSQVRTEAFF.

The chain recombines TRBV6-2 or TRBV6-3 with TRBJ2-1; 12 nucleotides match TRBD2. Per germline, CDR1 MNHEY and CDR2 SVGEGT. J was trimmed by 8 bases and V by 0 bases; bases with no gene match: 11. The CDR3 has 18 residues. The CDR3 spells CASSYSSLAGGRVDEQFF. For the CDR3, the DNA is TGTGCCAGCAGTTACTCTTCTCTAGCGGGGGGGCGTGTGGATGAGCAGTTCTTC.

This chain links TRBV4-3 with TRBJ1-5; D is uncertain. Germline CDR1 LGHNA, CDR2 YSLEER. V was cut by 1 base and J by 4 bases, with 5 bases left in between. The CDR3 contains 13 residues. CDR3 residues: CASSQASNQPQHF. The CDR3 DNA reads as TGCGCCAGCAGCCAAGCTTCAAATCAGCCCCAGCATTTT.

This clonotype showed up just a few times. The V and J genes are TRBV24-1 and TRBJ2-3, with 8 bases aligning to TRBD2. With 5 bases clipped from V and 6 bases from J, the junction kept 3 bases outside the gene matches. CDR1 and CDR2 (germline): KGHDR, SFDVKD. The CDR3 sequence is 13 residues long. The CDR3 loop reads CATSGLAGDTQYF. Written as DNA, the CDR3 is TGTGCCACCAGTGGATTAGCGGGGGATACGCAGTATTTT.

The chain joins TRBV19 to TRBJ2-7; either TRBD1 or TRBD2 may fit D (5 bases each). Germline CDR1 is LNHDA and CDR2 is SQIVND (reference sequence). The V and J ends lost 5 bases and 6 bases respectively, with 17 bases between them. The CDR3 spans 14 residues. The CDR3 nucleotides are TGTGCCAGTAGTGTGGAACGAGGGGCTCGCGAGCAGTACTTC. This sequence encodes CASSVERGAREQYF.

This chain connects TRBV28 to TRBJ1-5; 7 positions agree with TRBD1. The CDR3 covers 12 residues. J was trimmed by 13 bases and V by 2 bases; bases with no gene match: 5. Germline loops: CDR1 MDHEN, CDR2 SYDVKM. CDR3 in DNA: TGTGCCAGCAGTTTAGGAGGGACAGAGCAGCATTTT. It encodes CASSLGGTEQHF.